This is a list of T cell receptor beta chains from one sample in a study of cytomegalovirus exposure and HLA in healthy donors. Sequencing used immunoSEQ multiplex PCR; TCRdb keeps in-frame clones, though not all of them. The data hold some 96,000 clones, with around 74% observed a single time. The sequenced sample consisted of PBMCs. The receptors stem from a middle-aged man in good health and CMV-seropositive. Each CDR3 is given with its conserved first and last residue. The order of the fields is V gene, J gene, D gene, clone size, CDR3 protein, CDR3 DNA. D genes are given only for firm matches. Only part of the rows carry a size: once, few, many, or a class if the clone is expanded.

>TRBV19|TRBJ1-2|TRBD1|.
CASRQGTAYGYTF
TGTGCCAGTAGACAGGGGACAGCCTATGGCTACACCTTC
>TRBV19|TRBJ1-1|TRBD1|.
CASSQGQAMNTEAFF
TGTGCCAGTAGTCAAGGACAGGCCATGAACACTGAAGCTTTCTTT
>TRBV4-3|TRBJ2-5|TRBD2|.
CASSQSRPGGVSSETQYF
TGCGCCAGCAGTCAATCTCGCCCTGGGGGGGTATCTAGTGAGACCCAGTACTTC
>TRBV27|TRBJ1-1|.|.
CASSFNPTENTEAFF
TGTGCCAGCAGTTTTAACCCCACAGAGAACACTGAAGCTTTCTTT
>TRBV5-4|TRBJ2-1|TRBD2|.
CASSLTRGGTSEQFF
TGTGCCAGCAGCTTGACCCGGGGGGGGACTTCAGAGCAGTTCTTC
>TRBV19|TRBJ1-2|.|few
CASSIGDYGYTF
TGTGCCAGTAGTATAGGAGACTATGGCTACACCTTC
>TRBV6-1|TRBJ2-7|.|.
CASSGQEGYEQYF
TGTGCCAGCAGTGGACAGGAAGGCTACGAGCAGTACTTC
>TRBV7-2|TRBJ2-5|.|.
CASSLRLAEFRRETQYF
TGTGCCAGCAGCTTACGTCTTGCTGAGTTCCGGCGGGAGACCCAGTACTTC
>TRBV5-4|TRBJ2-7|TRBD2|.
CASSARTSGLYEQYF
TGTGCCAGCAGCGCTAGGACTAGCGGTCTCTACGAGCAGTACTTC
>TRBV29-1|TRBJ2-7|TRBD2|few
CSTRTSGSYEQYF
TGCAGCACCCGGACTAGCGGGAGTTACGAGCAGTACTTC
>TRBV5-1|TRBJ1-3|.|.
CASSLYGGVNSGNTIYF
TGCGCCAGCAGCTTGTATGGAGGGGTAAACTCTGGAAACACCATATATTTT
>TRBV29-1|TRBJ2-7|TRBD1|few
CSVLDRGSSYEQYF
TGCAGCGTCTTGGACAGGGGGAGCTCCTACGAGCAGTACTTC
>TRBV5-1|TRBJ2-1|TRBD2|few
CASSFLGRTSGYNEQFF
TGCGCCAGCAGCTTTCTCGGCCGGACTAGCGGGTACAATGAGCAGTTCTTC
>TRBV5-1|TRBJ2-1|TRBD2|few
CASSYTSGEGYNEQFF
TGCGCCAGCAGCTACACTAGCGGGGAGGGCTACAATGAGCAGTTCTTC
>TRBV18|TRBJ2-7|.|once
CASSPLDSPDYEQYF
TGTGCCAGCTCACCACTCGACAGTCCCGATTACGAGCAGTACTTC
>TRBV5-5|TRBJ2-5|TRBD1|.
CASSPSDGQVKLWETQYF
TGTGCCAGCAGCCCGAGCGACGGACAGGTTAAGCTTTGGGAGACCCAGTACTTC
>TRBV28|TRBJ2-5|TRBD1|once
CASSSFFRDRGRRETQYF
TGTGCCAGCAGTTCCTTTTTCCGGGACAGGGGGCGGAGAGAGACCCAGTACTTC
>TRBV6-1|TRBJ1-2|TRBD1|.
CASILDRNYGYTF
TGTGCCAGCATCCTGGACAGGAACTATGGCTACACCTTC
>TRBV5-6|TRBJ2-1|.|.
CASSLLTPEQFF
TGTGCCAGCAGCTTGTTGACTCCGGAGCAGTTCTTC
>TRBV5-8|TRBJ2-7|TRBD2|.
CASTPSGGIYEQYF
TGTGCCAGCACCCCTAGCGGGGGAATCTACGAGCAGTACTTC
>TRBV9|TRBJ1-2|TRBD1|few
CASSPTDRGSGYTF
TGTGCCAGCAGCCCAACCGACAGGGGGTCTGGCTACACCTTC
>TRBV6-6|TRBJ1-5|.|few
CASRPAEDSNQPQHF
TGTGCCAGCAGGCCCGCGGAGGATAGCAATCAGCCCCAGCATTTT
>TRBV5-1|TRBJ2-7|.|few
CASTPTSRSEQYF
TGCGCCAGCACACCCACTAGCAGGAGCGAGCAGTACTTC
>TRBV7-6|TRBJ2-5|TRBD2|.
CASSPRAGGGAPAAQYF
TGTGCCAGCAGCCCTAGGGCGGGCGGGGGGGCTCCAGCGGCCCAGTACTTC
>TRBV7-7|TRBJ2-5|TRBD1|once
CASSATYTGGRRETQYF
TGTGCTAGCAGCGCCACGTATACAGGGGGCAGGAGGGAGACCCAGTACTTC
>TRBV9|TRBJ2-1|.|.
CASSVAGDSYNEQFF
TGTGCCAGCAGCGTAGCGGGGGACTCCTACAATGAGCAGTTCTTC
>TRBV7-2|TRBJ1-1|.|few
CASRRSVNTEAFF
TGTGCCAGCAGGAGGAGCGTGAACACTGAAGCTTTCTTT
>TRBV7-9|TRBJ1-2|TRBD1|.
CSSSLWDRGDYGYTF
TGTTCCAGCAGCTTATGGGACAGGGGAGACTATGGCTACACCTTC
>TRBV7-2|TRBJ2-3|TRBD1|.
CASSGTGGTDTQYF
TGTGCCAGCAGCGGTACAGGGGGCACAGATACGCAGTATTTT
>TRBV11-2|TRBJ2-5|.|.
CASSQRGGGGETQYF
TGTGCCAGCAGCCAGCGTGGCGGGGGCGGAGAGACCCAGTACTTC
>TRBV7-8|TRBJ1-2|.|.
CASSSHSGGRGGYTF
TGTGCCAGCAGCTCGCATTCCGGGGGGCGGGGTGGCTACACCTTC
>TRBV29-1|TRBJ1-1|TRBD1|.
CSALPGGTNTEAFF
TGCAGCGCCCTCCCAGGGGGGACGAACACTGAAGCTTTCTTT
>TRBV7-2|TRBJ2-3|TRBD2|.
CASSSQGGSYDTQYF
TGTGCCAGCAGCTCTCAGGGCGGGAGTTACGATACGCAGTATTTT
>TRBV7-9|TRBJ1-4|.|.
CSSSPNTGGPEKLFF
TGTTCCAGCAGCCCAAACACCGGCGGTCCTGAAAAACTGTTTTTT
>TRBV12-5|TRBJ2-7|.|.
CASGLGDEQYF
TGTGCTAGTGGTTTGGGAGACGAGCAGTACTTC
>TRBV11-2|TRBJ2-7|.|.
CASSFTVLASTYEQYF
TGTGCCAGCAGCTTTACGGTCCTAGCGAGTACCTACGAGCAGTACTTC
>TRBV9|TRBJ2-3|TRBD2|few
CASSVGASGSSGADTQYF
TGTGCCAGCAGCGTAGGGGCTAGCGGGAGTTCGGGAGCAGATACGCAGTATTTT
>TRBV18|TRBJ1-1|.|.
CASSPPAATEAFF
TGTGCCAGCTCACCACCGGCGGCAACTGAAGCTTTCTTT
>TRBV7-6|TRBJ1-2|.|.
CASSLGTDTNYGYTF
TGTGCCAGCAGCTTAGGAACCGACACTAACTATGGCTACACCTTC
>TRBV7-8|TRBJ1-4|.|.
CASSLRAGTGEKLFF
TGTGCCAGCAGCTTACGGGCGGGGACGGGTGAAAAACTGTTTTTT
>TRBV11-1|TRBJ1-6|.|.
CASSTILNPLMYSPLHF
TGTGCCAGCAGCACAATTTTAAACCCATTAATGTATTCACCCCTCCACTTT
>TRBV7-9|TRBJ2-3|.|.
CASSFGWGLNTDTQYF
TGTGCCAGCAGCTTTGGCTGGGGGCTGAACACAGATACGCAGTATTTT
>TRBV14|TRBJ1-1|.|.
CASSQGAKTEAFF
TGTGCCAGCAGCCAAGGGGCAAAGACTGAAGCTTTCTTT
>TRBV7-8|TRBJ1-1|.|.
CASSLGVGTEAFF
TGTGCCAGCAGCTTAGGAGTCGGCACTGAAGCTTTCTTT
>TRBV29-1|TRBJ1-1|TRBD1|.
CSVLRQGVITEAFF
TGCAGCGTTCTACGACAGGGGGTAATCACTGAAGCTTTCTTT
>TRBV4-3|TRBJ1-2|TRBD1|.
CASSPRTGWDYGYTF
TGCGCCAGCAGCCCGCGGACAGGGTGGGACTATGGCTACACCTTC
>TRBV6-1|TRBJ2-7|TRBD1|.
CASSGTGGNYEQYF
TGTGCCAGCTCCGGGACAGGGGGTAACTACGAGCAGTACTTC
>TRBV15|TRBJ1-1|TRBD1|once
CATTTRTGLNTEAFF
TGTGCCACCACCACTCGGACAGGGTTGAACACTGAAGCTTTCTTT
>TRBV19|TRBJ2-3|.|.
CASRKEEWSTDTQYF
TGTGCCAGTAGGAAGGAGGAGTGGAGCACAGATACGCAGTATTTT
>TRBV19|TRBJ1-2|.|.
CASSLTPVFGYTF
TGTGCCAGTAGTCTTACACCTGTCTTTGGCTACACCTTC
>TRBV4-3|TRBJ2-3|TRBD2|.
CASSQGGLATQYF
TGCGCCAGCAGCCAGGGGGGACTAGCAACGCAGTATTTT